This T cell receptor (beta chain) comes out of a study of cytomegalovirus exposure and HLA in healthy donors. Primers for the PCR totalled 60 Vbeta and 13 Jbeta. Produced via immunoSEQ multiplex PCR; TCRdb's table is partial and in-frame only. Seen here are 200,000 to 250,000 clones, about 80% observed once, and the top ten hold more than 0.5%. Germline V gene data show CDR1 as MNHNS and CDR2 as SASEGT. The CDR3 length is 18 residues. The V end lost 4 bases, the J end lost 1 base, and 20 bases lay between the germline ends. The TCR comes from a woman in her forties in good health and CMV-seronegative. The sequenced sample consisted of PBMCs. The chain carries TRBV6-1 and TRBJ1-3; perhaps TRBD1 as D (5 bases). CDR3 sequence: CASSVEGPQVLSGNTIYF. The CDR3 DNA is TGTGCCAGCAGTGTGGAGGGACCCCAAGTCCTTTCTGGAAACACCATATATTTT.